This T cell receptor beta chain was obtained from a study of blood T cells in healthy people across ages. Primed by a sample-barcoded 5' primer and a J-beta primer mix, a second PCR proceeded for about 7 to 11 cycles. Researchers report that each sample yielded at least 2.5 million CDR3-containing paired-end reads. From the 5' RACE reads, TCRdb called clonotypes with MiXCR, one entry per CDR3 protein. The data show about 730,000 distinct CDR3 sequences, 43% seen once. Each sample gave at least 6.5 million isolated PBMCs. A word on this clonotype: The antigen is not known. A single base separates this from a much larger clone, so it may be a read error.

Study-level results: In older individuals, TCR beta diversity per million T cells was lower, falling roughly linearly with age. Any changes in expanded clonotypes were possibly confounded, as donor CMV status remained unknown.

Trimming cost V 0 bases and J 7 bases, with 13 bases left between them. The CDR3 sequence is 16 residues long. Germline V CDR1 and CDR2: LGHNA, YNFKEQ. This receptor was identified in a woman aged 60-70 years in good health. Material: blood. V gene TRBV4-2 combines with J gene TRBJ1-6, with a possible D match to TRBD1 (6 bases). The CDR3 nucleotides read TGTGCCAGCAGCCAAGAAGTTACAGGGCACAATTCACCCCTCCACTTT. Protein product: CASSQEVTGHNSPLHF.